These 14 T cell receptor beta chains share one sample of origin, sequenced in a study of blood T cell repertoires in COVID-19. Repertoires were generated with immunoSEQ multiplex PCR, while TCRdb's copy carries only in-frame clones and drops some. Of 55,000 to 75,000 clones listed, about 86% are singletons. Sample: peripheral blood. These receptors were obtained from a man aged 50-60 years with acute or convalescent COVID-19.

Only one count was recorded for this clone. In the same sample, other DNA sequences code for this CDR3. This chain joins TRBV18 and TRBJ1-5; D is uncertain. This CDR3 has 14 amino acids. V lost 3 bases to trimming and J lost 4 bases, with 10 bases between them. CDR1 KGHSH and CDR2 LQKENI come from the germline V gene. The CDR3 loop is CASSPEAGNQPQHF. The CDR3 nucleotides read TGTGCCAGCTCACCGGAGGCGGGAAATCAGCCCCAGCATTTT. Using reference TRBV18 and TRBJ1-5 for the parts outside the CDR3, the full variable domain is NAGVMQNPRHLVRRRGQEARLRCSPMKGHSHVYWYRQLPEEGLKFMVYLQKENIIDESGMPKERFSAEFPKEGPSILRIQQVVRGDSAAYFCASSPEAGNQPQHFGDGTRLSIL.

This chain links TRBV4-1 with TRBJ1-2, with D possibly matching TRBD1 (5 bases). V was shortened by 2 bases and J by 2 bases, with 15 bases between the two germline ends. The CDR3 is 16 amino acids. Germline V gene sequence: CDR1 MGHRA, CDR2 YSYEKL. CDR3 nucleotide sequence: TGCGCCAGCAGCCAACCTATTGACTCAGGGAACTATGGCTACACCTTC. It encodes CASSQPIDSGNYGYTF.

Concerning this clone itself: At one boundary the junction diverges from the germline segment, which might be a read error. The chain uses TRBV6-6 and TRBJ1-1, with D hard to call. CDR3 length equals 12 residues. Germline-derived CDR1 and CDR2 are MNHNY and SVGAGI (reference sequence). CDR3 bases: TGTGCCAGCAGCTACTCTCCAGAGAGGGCTTTCTTT. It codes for CASSYSPERAFF.

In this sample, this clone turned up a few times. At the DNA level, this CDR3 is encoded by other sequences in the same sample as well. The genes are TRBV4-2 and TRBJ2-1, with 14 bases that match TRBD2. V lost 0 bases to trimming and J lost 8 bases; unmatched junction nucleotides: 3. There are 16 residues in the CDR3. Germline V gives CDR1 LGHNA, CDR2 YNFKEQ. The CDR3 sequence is CASSQDGTSGSDEQFF. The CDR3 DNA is TGTGCCAGCAGCCAAGACGGGACTAGCGGGAGCGATGAGCAGTTCTTC.

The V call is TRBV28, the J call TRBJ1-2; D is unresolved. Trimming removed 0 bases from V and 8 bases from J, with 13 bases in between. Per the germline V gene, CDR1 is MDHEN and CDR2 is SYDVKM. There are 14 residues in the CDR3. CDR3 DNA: TGTGCCAGCAGTTTATGGGGAGAAGAAGGGGGCTACACCTTC. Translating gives CASSLWGEEGGYTF.

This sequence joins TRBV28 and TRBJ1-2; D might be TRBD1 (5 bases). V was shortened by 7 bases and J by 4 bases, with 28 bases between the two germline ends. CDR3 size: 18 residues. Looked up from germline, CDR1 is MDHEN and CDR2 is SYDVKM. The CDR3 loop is CASTSPHGGAVRGYGYTF. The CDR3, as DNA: TGTGCCAGCACGTCCCCCCATGGAGGGGCGGTAAGGGGCTATGGCTACACCTTC.

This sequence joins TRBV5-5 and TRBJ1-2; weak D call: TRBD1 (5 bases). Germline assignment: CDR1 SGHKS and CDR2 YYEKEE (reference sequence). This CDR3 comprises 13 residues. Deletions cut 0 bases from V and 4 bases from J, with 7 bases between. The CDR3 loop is CASSLAGGYGYTF. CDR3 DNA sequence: TGTGCCAGCAGCTTGGCCGGGGGCTATGGCTACACCTTC.

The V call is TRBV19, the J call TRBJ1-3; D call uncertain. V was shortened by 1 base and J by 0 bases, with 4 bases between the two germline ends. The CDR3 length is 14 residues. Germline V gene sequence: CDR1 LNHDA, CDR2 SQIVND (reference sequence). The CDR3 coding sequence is TGTGCCAGTAGTATAGCAGGCTCTGGAAACACCATATATTTT. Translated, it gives CASSIAGSGNTIYF.

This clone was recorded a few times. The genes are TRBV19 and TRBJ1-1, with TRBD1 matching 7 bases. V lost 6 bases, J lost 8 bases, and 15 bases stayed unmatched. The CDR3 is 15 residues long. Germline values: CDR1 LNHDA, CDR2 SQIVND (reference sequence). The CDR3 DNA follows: TGTGCCAGTAGCCGAAACGGAGGGGACAGTGGCGAAGCTTTCTTT. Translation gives CASSRNGGDSGEAFF.

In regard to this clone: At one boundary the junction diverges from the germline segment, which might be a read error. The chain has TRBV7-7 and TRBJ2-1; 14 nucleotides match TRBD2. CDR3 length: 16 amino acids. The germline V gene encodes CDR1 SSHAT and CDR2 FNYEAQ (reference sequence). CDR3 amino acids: CASSSGTSGSSNEQFF. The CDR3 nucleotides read TGTGCTAGCAGCTCTGGGACTAGCGGGAGTTCGAATGAGCAGTTCTTC.

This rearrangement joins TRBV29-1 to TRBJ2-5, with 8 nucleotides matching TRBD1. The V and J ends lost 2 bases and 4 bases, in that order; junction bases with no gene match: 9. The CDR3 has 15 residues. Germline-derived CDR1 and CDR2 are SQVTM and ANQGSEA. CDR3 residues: CSVEPQGAWGETQYF. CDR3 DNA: TGCAGCGTTGAACCCCAGGGGGCGTGGGGAGAGACCCAGTACTTC.

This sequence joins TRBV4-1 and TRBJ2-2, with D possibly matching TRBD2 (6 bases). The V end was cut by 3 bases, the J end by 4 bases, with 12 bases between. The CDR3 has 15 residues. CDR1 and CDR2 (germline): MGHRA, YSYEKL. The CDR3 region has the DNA TGCGCCAGCAGCCACGGTGCCGGGGGCACCGGGGAGCTGTTTTTT. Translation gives CASSHGAGGTGELFF.

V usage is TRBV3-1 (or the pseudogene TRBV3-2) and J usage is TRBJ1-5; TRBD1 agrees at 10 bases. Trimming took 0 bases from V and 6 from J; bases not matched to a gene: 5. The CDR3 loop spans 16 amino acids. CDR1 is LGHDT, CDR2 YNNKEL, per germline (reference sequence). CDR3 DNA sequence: TGTGCCAGCAGCCAAGATCCAGGACAGGGGGGTCAGCCCCAGCATTTT. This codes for CASSQDPGQGGQPQHF.

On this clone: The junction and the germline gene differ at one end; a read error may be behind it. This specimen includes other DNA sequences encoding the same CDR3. The CDR3 loop is CASSIEYAGQYTGELFF. In DNA form, the CDR3 reads TGTGCCAGTAGCATAGAATATGCAGGACAGTACACCGGGGAGCTGTTTTTT. The J gene is TRBJ2-2, the V gene TRBV19, with TRBD1 as a possible D gene (6 bases). Germline lookup yields CDR1 LNHDA and CDR2 SQIVND (reference sequence). This CDR3 region has 17 residues.